A selection of T cell receptor beta chains follows, all from one sample in a study of response to subunit inactivated influenza vaccine. A single record per CDR3 protein comes from TCRdb applying MiXCR to the RT-PCR reads. Seen here are about 480,000 distinct CDR3 sequences, roughly 13% observed once, and the top ten hold about an eighth. The material was PBMCs from blood, obtained about 40 days after vaccination. These receptors all stem from a man in his fifties who received an inactivated influenza vaccine. Each CDR3 is given with its conserved first and last residue. The D gene is left open where the match is weak. Clone size is shown for a subset of rows, as once, few, many or a class of expanded clone.

d_call,v_call,j_call,clone_size,cdr3_aa,cdr3_nt
NA,TRBV12-3/TRBV12-4,TRBJ2-1,few,CASSPQTRRDVNEQFF,TGTGCCAGCAGTCCGCAGACGAGGAGGGATGTGAATGAGCAGTTCTTC
NA,TRBV5-6,TRBJ2-2,NA,CASSLGFEWTGELFF,TGTGCCAGCAGCTTAGGGTTTGAGTGGACCGGGGAGCTGTTTTTT
NA,TRBV7-2,TRBJ2-7,many,CASSLEPGPTYEQYF,TGTGCCAGCAGCTTAGAACCCGGGCCTACCTACGAGCAGTACTTC
TRBD2,TRBV20-1,TRBJ2-7,NA,CSARPGLGGGEQYF,TGCAGTGCCCGCCCCGGACTAGGAGGAGGGGAGCAGTACTTC
NA,TRBV4-1,TRBJ2-3,once,CASSQRETGRLSTDTQYF,TGCGCCAGCAGCCAAAGGGAGACGGGCCGGCTTAGCACAGATACGCAGTATTTT
TRBD2,TRBV20-1,TRBJ2-1,many,CSARSGRALGNEQFF,TGCAGTGCTAGGAGCGGGAGGGCCTTGGGCAATGAGCAGTTCTTC
NA,TRBV20-1,TRBJ1-6,few,CSARDGSNYSPLHF,TGCAGTGCTAGGGACGGGAGTAATTATTCACCCCTCCACTTT
NA,TRBV29-1,TRBJ2-5,NA,CSAKGQAYQETQYF,TGCAGCGCCAAGGGGCAGGCGTACCAAGAGACCCAGTACTTC
TRBD1,TRBV4-3,TRBJ2-3,many,CASSQGQGEDTQYF,TGCGCCAGCAGCCAGGGACAGGGTGAAGATACGCAGTATTTT
NA,TRBV29-1,TRBJ1-3,many,CSVELLELSGNTIYF,TGCAGCGTTGAATTGTTGGAGCTCTCTGGAAACACCATATATTTT